Detailed here is one TCR beta chain. Antigen unknown. The data are from a study of T cell responses to AZD1222 COVID-19 vaccine. Findings of the study overall: Reports say nearly half of spike-specific TCRs go after unmutated variant regions. Spike-specific TCRs gained breadth and depth after people received two AZD1222 doses.

Repertoires were generated with immunoSEQ multiplex PCR, while TCRdb's copy carries only in-frame clones and drops some. This repertoire shows about 100,000 clones, about 87% found once; its top ten account for around 3.2%. Here the sequenced sample was peripheral blood, taken on day 0 of AZD1222 vaccination. The TCR comes from an adult in good health.

The CDR3 is CASSERTSEDSPLHF. The CDR3 DNA reads TGTGCCAGCAGTGAACGGACGTCTGAGGATTCACCCCTCCACTTT. The rearrangement links TRBV2 to TRBJ1-6; no clear D gene. The germline V gene has CDR1 SNHLY and CDR2 FYNNEI. This CDR3 has 15 residues. The V end was cut by 2 bases, the J end by 8 bases, with 13 bases between.